This T cell receptor (beta chain) was recorded in a study of breast tumors, draining lymph nodes, adjacent tissues. About this clonotype itself: Antigen unknown.

TCRdb re-derived calls from the multiplex PCR reads in MiXCR, one entry per CDR3 protein. The sample has some 100,000 distinct CDR3 sequences, 21% seen once; the top ten hold 1% to 1.5%. Breast cancer patients provided tissue from their axillary draining lymph nodes. Study findings and constraints: Compared with lymph nodes, tumors were less diverse; compared with nontumor tissue, more.

The sequenced material came from axillary lymph node tissue. The clonotype comes from a female donor with breast cancer. Some clones in this sample may be carry-over from other donors' samples.

DNA of the CDR3: TGTGCCAGCAGTTTTAGCGGGAGTCGGAACACCGGGGAGCTGTTTTTT. Translated, it gives CASSFSGSRNTGELFF. The chain links TRBV6-2 or TRBV6-3 to TRBJ2-2; TRBD2 matches 9 bases. Germline lookup yields CDR1 MNHEY and CDR2 SVGEGT. The V gene end was trimmed by 4 bases and the J gene end by 1 base; junction bases not matched to a gene: 4. This CDR3 spans 16 amino acids.